This record concerns one T cell receptor beta chain sequence. Its antigen has not been determined. Base qualities were left out, and no much larger clone turns up one base away. TCRbeta CDR3 regions were amplified from genomic DNA by means of the immunoSEQ Assay, a bias-controlled multiplex PCR. In the original analysis: Within the assay, amplification of reference gene primers was used to estimate how many nucleated cells each sample contained. To quantify the absolute abundance of each unique TCRbeta CDR3 rearrangement, sequence reads were collapsed and filtered. For each sample, productive Simpson clonality was calculated as the square root of Simpson's diversity index over productive rearrangements. Imported from immuneACCESS, the table was reduced by TCRdb to in-frame sequences with V and J called. These copies leave out some clones; in studies compared against another copy, an unresolved V gene accounts for under half, and the cause of the remainder is not known. That table is the source of V, J and clone size, and D and trimming were worked out from the DNA. This sample holds about 270,000 clones; around 85% were observed only once. The top ten clones comprise around 4.1% of the sample.

Whole blood was collected in K2EDTA tubes by collaborating institutions according to the institutions' own protocols. For TCRbeta analysis, collaborators shipped samples in one of three forms: frozen whole blood, isolated PBMCs, or DNA extracted from either of those sample types. The data stem from a study of blood T cell repertoires in COVID-19 (dated by TCRdb to between 2020 and 2021). Looking at the study overall: The collaborator samples originated in the United States, Italy and Spain and spanned the acute and convalescent phases of COVID-19. The prospective study material was composed of cDNA or gDNA derived from T cells, B-cell-depleted T cells, or PBMCs. Deeply sampled blood TCRbeta repertoires from subjects exposed to, actively infected with, or recovered from COVID-19 were included in the dataset. A freely available public database, intended as a resource for researchers studying the immune response to SARS-CoV-2, is where the repertoires were released. Samples came from the ongoing ImmuneRACE study (first 160 participants) plus 1,254 subjects from 6 global collaborators. The sample metadata nearly always contained a de-identified subject ID, COVID-19 status, age in years and sex. Where available, HLA class I and class II types were obtained from metadata supplied by the sample provider rather than from assay-based typing. Paper-wide results and their limitations: The quantity of clinical and demographic metadata differed by source and by participant and was supplied without curation.

Unmatched junction bases come to 1, with V trimmed by 0 bases and J by 2 bases. From cysteine to phenylalanine, the CDR3 is 14 amino acids long. CDR3 DNA is the only sequence kept; it has 42 bases, read in frame from the first base. Via the germline V gene (reference sequence), CDR1 is SGHKS and CDR2 YYEKEE. This sequence was found in a woman between 45 and 65 years old with active or convalescent COVID-19. This sequence uses TRBV5-5 and TRBJ2-7, and TRBD2 matches 8 of the central bases. The sample comprised peripheral blood. Here the CDR3 is given as CASSLVLAAYEQYF. The nucleotide sequence is TGTGCCAGCAGCTTGGTACTAGCGGCCTACGAGCAGTACTTC.